This TCR beta chain was profiled in a study of Ad26.COV2.S vaccination and SARS-CoV-2 variants. As for the study in general: The trial was COV1001 and the donor's arm was Ad26.COV2.S. Once, or twice with 56 days between doses, Ad26.COV2.S was given intramuscularly. Regarding the study as a whole: Vaccinees reportedly had broad spike-specific CD8+ and CD4+ T cell responses. People who got the vaccine had more spike-specific TCR breadth than people who got placebo.

Treatment here: roughly 18 received Ad26.COV2.S at low or high dose, single or two shots; 5 received placebo; per-sample allocation not given. Samples came from day 63 after the first vaccine or placebo injection. The CDR3 consists of 11 residues. Deletions cut 3 bases from V and 9 bases from J, with 8 bases between. Assay used: immunoSEQ multiplex PCR; TCRdb lists only in-frame clones, some missing. This sample has roughly 700,000 clones, with roughly 90% found just once. This clone has a single count. Its antigen is currently unknown. The sample here was peripheral blood, taken in a trial of Ad26.COV2.S vaccine versus placebo. V and J are TRBV12-3 or TRBV12-4 and TRBJ1-2, with D unresolved. The receptor was isolated from a person between 18 and 65 years old who received the Ad26.COV2.S COVID-19 vaccine or a placebo. The CDR3 reads CASSFFGSYTF. The DNA for the CDR3 is TGTGCCAGCAGTTTTTTTGGAAGCTACACCTTC.